The clone carrying this TCR beta chain turned up a few times. The antigen is undetermined. The data were taken from a study of cytomegalovirus exposure and HLA in healthy donors. Findings and limits, study-wide: Indistinguishable V segments such as TRBV6-2 and TRBV6-3 were excluded. Immune exposure data for these donors was limited to CMV serostatus.

PCR employed 60 Vbeta and 13 Jbeta primers. Here immunoSEQ multiplex PCR was the method, and the copy in TCRdb shows in-frame clones only, minus some. In the table there are some 130,000 clones, approximately 10% of which are singletons. CDR1 and CDR2 from the germline V gene are SGHKS and YYEKEE (reference sequence). The trim removed 0 bases at V and 7 bases at J, leaving 7 bases unmatched. This CDR3 comprises 16 residues. Healthy individuals who donated bone marrow served as the donors. The V and J genes are TRBV5-5 and TRBJ1-6; 7 nucleotides align to TRBD1. The sequenced material came from PBMCs. The receptor's source is a woman aged 35 to 49 in good health and CMV-seropositive. The CDR3 DNA is TGTGCCAGCAGCTTGGCAGGGGGAGAGAAAAATTCACCCCTCCACTTT. This codes for CASSLAGGEKNSPLHF. The full variable domain, its missing parts supplied by reference TRBV5-5 and TRBJ1-6, is DAGVTQSPTHLIKTRGQQVTLRCSPISGHKSVSWYQQVLGQGPQFIFQYYEKEERGRGNFPDRFSARQFPNYSSELNVNALLLGDSALYLCASSLAGGEKNSPLHFGNGTRLTVT.